The following is a TCR beta chain sequence with its context. These data belong to a study of CD8 T cells in Susac syndrome. Background on the study: Active disease was present in about 6 of the sequenced Susac syndrome patients, whereas about eight of them were in remission.

After extraction with the RNeasy kit, about 0.45 to 1 ug of the RNA was reverse transcribed using random hexamers. From the immunoSEQ multiplex PCR reads, TCRdb called clonotypes with MiXCR, one entry per CDR3 protein. The repertoire includes about 180,000 distinct CDR3 sequences, about 96% of them detected once, and around 0.13% sits in the top ten. This TCR derives from a human donor with Susac syndrome. Sample: CD4+ T cells from PBMCs.

DNA of the CDR3: TGCAGCGTTGAAGGTCATGAGAACGGCTACACCTTC. It encodes CSVEGHENGYTF. The chain is built from TRBV29-1 and TRBJ1-2; the D is unclear. The germline V and J ends were trimmed by 1 base and 8 bases, with 11 bases remaining between them. This CDR3 region has 12 residues. CDR1 and CDR2 (germline): SQVTM, ANQGSEA.